What follows are 5 T cell receptor beta chains derived from one specimen sequenced in a study of T cell responses to AZD1222 COVID-19 vaccine. Using immunoSEQ multiplex PCR, the repertoire was profiled, and TCRdb retains in-frame clones only, with some absent. In the table there are roughly 56,000 clones, 70% to 90% of which are singletons. Specimen: peripheral blood, collected on day 0 of AZD1222 vaccination. The receptors shown here come from an adult in good health.

The chain combines TRBV19 with TRBJ1-6, with D possibly TRBD1 on 5 matching bases. The germline gives CDR1 LNHDA, CDR2 SQIVND (reference sequence). The CDR3 contains 14 residues. Trimming removed 5 bases from V and 10 bases from J, with 15 bases in between. The CDR3 region is CASSRDRIRSPLHF. The CDR3 DNA sequence: TGTGCCAGTAGTCGGGACCGTATCAGGTCACCCCTCCACTTT. The entire variable domain, with the rest obtained from reference TRBV19 and TRBJ1-6, is as follows: DGGITQSPKYLFRKEGQNVTLSCEQNLNHDAMYWYRQDPGQGLRLIYYSQIVNDFQKGDIAEGYSVSREKKESFPLTVTSAQKNPTAFYLCASSRDRIRSPLHFGNGTRLTVT.

The V and J genes are TRBV5-1 and TRBJ2-1; D possibly corresponds to TRBD1 (6 bases). The V end lost 0 bases, the J end lost 10 bases, and 14 bases lay between the germline ends. The CDR3 has 14 residues. Germline V gene sequence: CDR1 SGHRS, CDR2 YFSETQ. In nucleotides, the CDR3 is TGCGCCAGCAGCTTGGAGGACAGACATCGGGAGCAGTTCTTC. This encodes CASSLEDRHREQFF.

The rearrangement joins TRBV28 to TRBJ2-2; D ambiguous. The V end was cut by 4 bases, the J end by 6 bases, with 12 bases between. The V gene's germline CDR1 is MDHEN and CDR2 SYDVKM. The CDR3 loop spans 14 amino acids. CDR3 sequence: CASSSQTPPGELFF. For the CDR3, the DNA is TGTGCCAGCAGTTCCCAAACCCCGCCCGGGGAGCTGTTTTTT.

The gene calls are TRBV5-4 and TRBJ1-2; 8 bases fit TRBD1. Germline V gives CDR1 SGHNT, CDR2 YYREEE (reference sequence). This CDR3 has 13 amino acids. The ends lost 3 bases at V and 3 bases at J; junction bases unmatched: 1. CDR3 bases: TGTGCCAGCAGCTCGGACAGGGACTATGGCTACACCTTC. Translating gives CASSSDRDYGYTF. The complete variable domain, with remaining parts taken from reference TRBV5-4 and TRBJ1-2, reads ETGVTQSPTHLIKTRGQQVTLRCSSQSGHNTVSWYQQALGQGPQFIFQYYREEENGRGNFPPRFSGLQFPNYSSELNVNALELDDSALYLCASSSDRDYGYTFGSGTRLTVV.

This clone has a handful of counts. V gene TRBV7-8 combines with J gene TRBJ2-5, with D hard to call. Deletions cut 5 bases from V and 2 bases from J, with 21 bases between. Germline lookup yields CDR1 SGHVS and CDR2 FQNEAQ. This CDR3 contains 17 residues. CDR3 amino acids: CASSAPPMVIAQETQYF. DNA for the CDR3: TGTGCCAGCAGCGCACCACCGATGGTAATAGCTCAAGAGACCCAGTACTTC.